The present T cell receptor beta chain was sequenced within a study of response to subunit inactivated influenza vaccine. The CDR3 runs to 17 residues. The V and J ends lost 0 bases and 1 base respectively, with 13 bases between them. Germline loops: CDR1 LGHNA, CDR2 YSLEER. Study-level findings and limits: Every seasonal influenza vaccination brings in few new T cells, the authors suggested.

This clonotype has ten or more counts. Its matching antigen is unknown. TCRdb itself ran the RT-PCR reads through MiXCR, one entry per CDR3 protein. The table has about 570,000 distinct CDR3 sequences, over 9% seen once. The same sample was also studied in work on T cells expressing NK-cell markers. From that second work: With UMIs, 5'RACE template switching was used to make TCR beta cDNA. One of eight sequenced donors was HCMV-seronegative; the other seven were seropositive. T cells sorted in several experiments were restricted to alpha-beta TCR T cells by an anti-gamma-delta TCR antibody. As a fraction of CD8+ T cells, dominant NKG2C+ clonotypes reached about 1.0-7.5% in roughly 6 donors.

Sequenced material: PBMCs from blood, taken on the day of vaccination. The V and J genes are TRBV4-3 and TRBJ1-5, with D perhaps TRBD1 (5 bases). This TCR was sampled from a man between 50 and 59 years old who received an inactivated influenza vaccine. The CDR3 bases are TGCGCCAGCAGCCAAGATTATGGGGACTTCAGCAATCAGCCCCAGCATTTT. Translating gives CASSQDYGDFSNQPQHF.